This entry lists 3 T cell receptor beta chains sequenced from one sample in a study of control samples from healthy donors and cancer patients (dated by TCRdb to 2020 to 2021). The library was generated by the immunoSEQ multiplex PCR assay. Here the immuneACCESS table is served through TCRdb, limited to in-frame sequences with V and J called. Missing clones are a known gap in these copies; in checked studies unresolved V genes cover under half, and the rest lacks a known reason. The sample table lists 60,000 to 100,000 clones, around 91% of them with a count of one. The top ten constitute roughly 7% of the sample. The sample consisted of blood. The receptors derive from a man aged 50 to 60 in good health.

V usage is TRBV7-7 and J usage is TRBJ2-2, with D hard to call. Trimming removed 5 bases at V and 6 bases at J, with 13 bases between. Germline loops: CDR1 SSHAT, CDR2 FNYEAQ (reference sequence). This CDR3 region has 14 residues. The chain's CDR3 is CASSQTVAAGELFF. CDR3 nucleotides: TGTGCCAGCAGCCAGACTGTTGCGGCCGGGGAGCTGTTTTTT. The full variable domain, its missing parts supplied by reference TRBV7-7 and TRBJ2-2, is GAGVSQSPRYKVTKRGQDVTLRCDPISSHATLYWYQQALGQGPEFLTYFNYEAQPDKSGLPSDRFSAERPEGSISTLTIQRTEQRDSAMYRCASSQTVAAGELFFGEGSRLTVL.

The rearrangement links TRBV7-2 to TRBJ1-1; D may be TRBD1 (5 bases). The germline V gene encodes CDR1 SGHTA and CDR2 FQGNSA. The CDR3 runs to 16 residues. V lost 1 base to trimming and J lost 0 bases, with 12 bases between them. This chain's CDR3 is CASSLEGTSLNTEAFF. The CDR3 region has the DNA TGTGCCAGCAGCTTAGAGGGGACGAGCCTGAACACTGAAGCTTTCTTT.

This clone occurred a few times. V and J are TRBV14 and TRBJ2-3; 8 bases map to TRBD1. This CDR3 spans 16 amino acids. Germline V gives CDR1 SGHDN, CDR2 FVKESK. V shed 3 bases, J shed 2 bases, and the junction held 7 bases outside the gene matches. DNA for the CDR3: TGTGCCAGCAGCCAGAACAGGGGGTACCCCACAGATACGCAGTATTTT. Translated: CASSQNRGYPTDTQYF.